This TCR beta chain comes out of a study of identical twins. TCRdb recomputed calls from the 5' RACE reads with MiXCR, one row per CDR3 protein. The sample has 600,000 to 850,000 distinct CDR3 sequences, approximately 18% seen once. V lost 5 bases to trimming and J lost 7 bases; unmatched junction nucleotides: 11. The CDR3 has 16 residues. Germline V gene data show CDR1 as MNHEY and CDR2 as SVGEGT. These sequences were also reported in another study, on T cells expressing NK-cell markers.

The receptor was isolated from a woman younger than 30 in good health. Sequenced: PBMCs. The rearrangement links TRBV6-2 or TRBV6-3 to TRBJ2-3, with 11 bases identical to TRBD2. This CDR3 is CASSVLAGGYANTQYF. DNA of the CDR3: TGTGCCAGCAGTGTCCTAGCGGGGGGTTACGCGAATACGCAGTATTTT.